These 22 T cell receptor beta chains share one sample of origin, sequenced in a study of shared T cell receptors in the human thymus. This table comes from immunoSEQ multiplex PCR, and its TCRdb copy is limited to in-frame clones, with some not included. The sample carries hundreds of thousands of clones, approximately 87% recorded once. The sample was also reused in another study, on human thymus T cells.

What was sequenced was thymocytes. These receptors all stem from a boy younger than two with a congenital heart defect.

The chain recombines TRBV7-9 with TRBJ2-7; 14 nucleotides agree with TRBD2. The J segment lost 4 bases and the V segment lost 5 bases, leaving 13 bases of the junction unmatched. This CDR3 comprises 18 residues. Germline CDR1 is SEHNR and CDR2 is FQNEAQ (reference sequence). The CDR3: CASSGTGTSGSFGYEQYF. CDR3 nucleotides: TGTGCCAGCAGCGGGACCGGGACTAGCGGGAGTTTCGGGTACGAGCAGTACTTC.

CDR3 sequence (DNA): TGTGCCAGCAGCCAAGATAGTCCGACGCGGAACATTCAGTACTTC. The encoded protein is CASSQDSPTRNIQYF. V and J are TRBV4-2 and TRBJ2-4; D gene ambiguous. This CDR3 comprises 15 residues. V was trimmed by 0 bases and J by 7 bases, leaving 13 bases between them. Germline V lookup: CDR1 LGHNA, CDR2 YNFKEQ.

Comment on this clone: One end of the junction is discordant with germline, which a read error may explain. This chain joins TRBV4-3 and TRBJ2-7; D not resolved. The CDR3 loop spans 15 amino acids. Germline assignment: CDR1 LGHNA and CDR2 YSLEER. The CDR3 bases are TGCGCCAGCAGCAAAGACCATAGTTGGTCCTACGAGCAGTACTTC. Its translation is CASSKDHSWSYEQYF.

The rearrangement links TRBV11-2 to TRBJ2-3; 8 bases line up with TRBD1. This CDR3 region has 16 residues. Germline CDR1 SGHAT, CDR2 FQNNGV. J gave up 2 bases and V 5 bases, and 9 bases lay outside the gene matches. The CDR3 spells CASSHFRDRITDTQYF. In nucleotides, the CDR3 is TGTGCCAGCAGCCACTTTCGGGACAGGATCACAGATACGCAGTATTTT.

V and J are TRBV5-4 and TRBJ1-6; TRBD1 might be the D (5 bases). CDR1 is SGHNT, CDR2 YYREEE, per germline (reference sequence). V lost 5 bases and J 0 bases, leaving 9 bases between the germline ends. This CDR3 comprises 15 residues. DNA for the CDR3: TGTGCCAGCAGATATCAGGGCTCCTATAATTCACCCCTCCACTTT. It encodes CASRYQGSYNSPLHF.

The CDR3 nucleotides read TGTGCCAGCAGTGAAGCGCGATTTAGGACAGGGCTAGATGGCTACACCTTC. Protein: CASSEARFRTGLDGYTF. This rearrangement joins TRBV2 to TRBJ1-2; TRBD1 matches at 8 bases. The V gene end was trimmed by 0 bases and the J gene end by 6 bases; junction bases not matched to a gene: 12. The CDR3 spans 17 residues. The germline V gene encodes CDR1 SNHLY and CDR2 FYNNEI. Full variable domain (missing parts from reference TRBV2 and TRBJ1-2): EPEVTQTPSHQVTQMGQEVILRCVPISNHLYFYWYRQILGQKVEFLVSFYNNEISEKSEIFDDQFSVERPDGSNFTLKIRSTKLEDSAMYFCASSEARFRTGLDGYTFGSGTRLTVV.

This rearrangement joins TRBV19 to TRBJ2-1; possibly TRBD1 for D (5 bases). The germline gives CDR1 LNHDA, CDR2 SQIVND (reference sequence). Trimming shortened V by 5 bases and J by 7 bases, and 9 bases separated the two germline ends. This CDR3 spans 12 amino acids. The CDR3 spells CASSGALNEQFF. The CDR3 DNA is TGTGCCAGTAGTGGGGCCCTGAATGAGCAGTTCTTC.

The CDR3 loop is CASSSQGEDTGELFF. The CDR3 DNA follows: TGCGCCAGCAGCTCCCAGGGGGAGGACACCGGGGAGCTGTTTTTT. The rearrangement joins TRBV5-1 to TRBJ2-2; D perhaps matches TRBD1 (7 bases). Trimming took 3 bases from V and 3 from J, leaving 12 bases between them. The germline CDR1 and CDR2 sequences are SGHRS and YFSETQ. The CDR3 consists of 15 residues.

CDR3 loop: CASTKLDANTGELFF. CDR3 DNA sequence: TGTGCCAGCACCAAACTAGACGCGAACACCGGGGAGCTGTTTTTT. This chain uses TRBV6-5 with TRBJ2-2, with a weak D call TRBD2 (5 bases). The V gene's germline CDR1 is MNHEY and CDR2 SVGAGI. CDR3 length: 15 residues. Deletions cut 7 bases from V and 0 bases from J, with 12 bases between.

The J gene is TRBJ2-3, the V gene TRBV10-3; D might be TRBD2 (5 bases). Germline-derived CDR1 and CDR2 are ENHRY and SYGVKD. The CDR3 contains 16 residues. V lost 3 bases and J 6 bases, leaving 19 bases between the germline ends. CDR3 DNA sequence: TGTGCCATCAGTGACGGGGTAGCGCCCTTTAGTGATACGCAGTATTTT. Its protein is CAISDGVAPFSDTQYF.

This sequence joins TRBV5-4 and TRBJ2-1, with D perhaps TRBD2 (5 bases). Germline-derived CDR1 and CDR2 are SGHNT and YYREEE (reference sequence). Trimming left V 1 base short and J 1 base short, with 9 bases between. CDR3 length equals 15 residues. Here the CDR3 reads CASSLRTGSYNEQFF. CDR3 coding DNA: TGTGCCAGCAGCTTGCGAACGGGGTCCTACAATGAGCAGTTCTTC.

V usage is TRBV10-1 and J usage is TRBJ2-3; D may be TRBD2 (5 bases). From germline, CDR1 is WNHNN and CDR2 SYGVQD (reference sequence). The CDR3 totals 11 residues. V lost 7 bases, J lost 3 bases, and 5 bases lay in between. CDR3 amino acids: CASTGTDTQYF. CDR3 sequence (DNA): TGCGCCAGCACGGGAACAGATACGCAGTATTTT.

The J gene is TRBJ2-3, the V gene TRBV10-3; 8 bases align to TRBD1. With 4 bases clipped from V and 3 bases from J, the junction kept 9 bases outside the gene matches. CDR1 is ENHRY, CDR2 SYGVKD, per germline. This CDR3 has 16 residues. The CDR3 is CAISGGWGQVTDTQYF. The CDR3 DNA is TGTGCCATCAGTGGCGGATGGGGACAGGTTACAGATACGCAGTATTTT.

This clone was picked up one time. The V and J genes are TRBV2 and TRBJ1-1; a weak D match, TRBD1 (5 bases). Trimming removed 9 bases from V and 4 bases from J, with 15 bases in between. CDR1 and CDR2 from the germline V gene are SNHLY and FYNNEI. The CDR3 spans 13 residues. CDR3 DNA sequence: TGTGCCAGTAAACAGGAACAAGGCACTGAAGCTTTCTTT. Protein: CASKQEQGTEAFF.

The chain joins TRBV16 to TRBJ2-4; tentatively, D is TRBD2 (5 bases). The CDR3 is 16 amino acids. The V and J ends lost 0 bases and 0 bases respectively, with 9 bases between them. Germline CDR1 and CDR2: KGHSY and FQNENV. The CDR3 DNA is TGTGCCAGCAGCCAATCAGGGAGAGTAGCCAAAAACATTCAGTACTTC. Residues: CASSQSGRVAKNIQYF.

The genes are TRBV5-1 and TRBJ2-3, with 8 bases lining up with TRBD2. Germline CDR1 reads SGHRS; CDR2 reads YFSETQ. The junction had 8 bases not matched to a gene; V was cut back by 4 bases and J by 4 bases. The CDR3 contains 15 residues. The CDR3 DNA is TGCGCCAGCAGCCCCCAGCGGGAGAGGGCAGATACGCAGTATTTT. This gives the protein CASSPQRERADTQYF.

The rearrangement links TRBV30 to TRBJ1-3, with 8 bases fitting TRBD1. Losses at the gene ends were 7 bases for V and 10 bases for J; bases not matched to a gene: 12. Germline V lookup: CDR1 GTSNPN, CDR2 SVGIG (reference sequence). This CDR3 has 13 amino acids. CDR3 loop: CAYQGAAIRTIYF. CDR3 nucleotides: TGTGCCTACCAGGGGGCGGCCATAAGGACCATATATTTT. The variable domain in full, completed from reference TRBV30 and TRBJ1-3, reads SQTIHQWPATLVQPVGSPLSLECTVEGTSNPNLYWYRQAAGRGLQLLFYSVGIGQISSEVPQNLSASRPQDRQFILSSKKLLLSDSGFYLCAYQGAAIRTIYFGEGSWLTVV.

The rearrangement uses TRBV6-1 and TRBJ2-7, with D possibly TRBD1 on 6 matching bases. The CDR3 runs to 13 residues. V gave up 4 bases and J gave up 3 bases, with 10 bases separating them. Per the germline V gene, CDR1 is MNHNS and CDR2 is SASEGT. The CDR3 here is CASSARTVYEQYF. DNA of the CDR3: TGTGCCAGCAGTGCCCGGACAGTCTACGAGCAGTACTTC.

This clone was observed once. The J gene is TRBJ1-1, the V gene TRBV7-9, with D possibly matching TRBD1 (5 bases). The CDR3 is 12 amino acids. Germline CDR1 reads SEHNR; CDR2 reads FQNEAQ (reference sequence). Trimming shortened V by 5 bases and J by 8 bases, and 12 bases separated the two germline ends. DNA for the CDR3: TGTGCCAGCAGCAACCGGAGGGGAGAAGCTTTCTTT. Translating gives CASSNRRGEAFF. Based on the CDR3 plus reference TRBV7-9 and TRBJ1-1, the full variable domain is DTGVSQNPRHKITKRGQNVTFRCDPISEHNRLYWYRQTLGQGPEFLTYFQNEAQLEKSRLLSDRFSAERPKGSFSTLEIQRTEQGDSAMYLCASSNRRGEAFFGQGTRLTVV.

There are a few counts of this clone. The chain uses TRBV15 and TRBJ1-2, with 8 bases identical to TRBD1. J gave up 0 bases and V 0 bases, and 9 bases lay outside the gene matches. The CDR3 sequence is 18 residues long. Germline V lookup: CDR1 LNHNV, CDR2 YYDKDF (reference sequence). The CDR3 nucleotides are TGTGCCACCAGCAGAGATAGGGACAGGTGGAGGGCTAACTATGGCTACACCTTC. Its translation: CATSRDRDRWRANYGYTF.

The genes are TRBV25-1 and TRBJ1-2; perhaps TRBD1 as D (5 bases). Germline V lookup: CDR1 MGHDK, CDR2 SYGVNS. Trimming removed 6 bases at V and 6 bases at J, with 11 bases between. The length of the CDR3 is 12 residues. The CDR3 sequence: CASRRGGNGYTF. Here the CDR3 DNA reads TGTGCCAGCAGGAGGGGAGGGAATGGCTACACCTTC.

The table lists this clone with a few counts. The chain has TRBV19 and TRBJ2-7, with TRBD2 matching 7 bases. This CDR3 has 16 residues. From germline, CDR1 is LNHDA and CDR2 SQIVND (reference sequence). J lost 7 bases, V lost 3 bases, and 15 bases had no gene match. The CDR3 DNA reads TGTGCCAGTAGTATCCCCCCCCGGGCGGGAGCGGAAGAGCAGTACTTC. This sequence encodes CASSIPPRAGAEEQYF.